The 24 T cell receptor beta chains presented below share a single source sample, sequenced in a study of shared clonotypes between healthy human individuals. Sequencing was performed with immunoSEQ multiplex PCR; in TCRdb, only in-frame clones are kept and a portion is missing. Here the sample spans millions of clones, roughly 92% being singletons. Source material: naive CD4+ T cells sorted from blood. Subset defined: CD45RA+ positively selected. The receptors were sampled from a man between 18 and 35 years old in good health.

This chain joins TRBV9 and TRBJ1-1; no clear D gene. Germline CDR1 reads SGDLS; CDR2 reads YYNGEE. Trimming removed 0 bases at V and 5 bases at J, with 14 bases between. This CDR3 region has 15 residues. CDR3 residues: CASSVDGGGRTEAFF. DNA for the CDR3: TGTGCCAGCAGCGTAGATGGAGGCGGAAGGACTGAAGCTTTCTTT.

This clone was counted only a few times. The chain combines TRBV5-1 with TRBJ1-2, with D possibly TRBD1 on 6 matching bases. Germline lookup yields CDR1 SGHRS and CDR2 YFSETQ. The CDR3 is 14 amino acids. V lost 4 bases and J 0 bases, leaving 10 bases between the germline ends. This CDR3 reads CASSRDNANYGYTF. DNA of the CDR3: TGCGCCAGCAGCCGGGACAACGCTAACTATGGCTACACCTTC.

To note about this clone: It is likely a read error: a sequence one base away is far more abundant. The same CDR3 is also encoded by other DNA sequences in this sample. V is TRBV7-3 and J is TRBJ1-1; D is unclear. The germline V gene has CDR1 SGHTA and CDR2 FQGTGA. The CDR3 runs 16 residues. Between the trimmed V and J ends, which lost 5 bases and 0 bases, there was a span of 16 bases. The chain's CDR3 is CASSPQQGLLNTEAFF. The CDR3, as DNA: TGTGCCAGCAGCCCCCAACAAGGACTCTTGAACACTGAAGCTTTCTTT.

The gene calls are TRBV7-3 and TRBJ2-2; D unclear. CDR1 and CDR2 (germline): SGHTA, FQGTGA. The CDR3 sequence is 14 residues long. Trimming cost V 0 bases and J 5 bases, with 7 bases left between them. CDR3 sequence (DNA): TGTGCCAGCAGCTTAACGCACAATACCGGGGAGCTGTTTTTT. It translates to CASSLTHNTGELFF.

Note on this clone: The same CDR3 can be traced to other DNA sequences in this sample. The chain links TRBV7-3 to TRBJ1-1; D might be TRBD1 (5 bases). The CDR3 totals 15 residues. The V end lost 0 bases, the J end lost 1 base, and 9 bases lay between the germline ends. Looked up from germline, CDR1 is SGHTA and CDR2 is FQGTGA. Here the CDR3 reads CASSLTGTANTEAFF. The CDR3 DNA reads as TGTGCCAGCAGCTTAACTGGGACGGCGAACACTGAAGCTTTCTTT.

For this clone: Additional DNA sequences in this sample encode the identical CDR3. J is TRBJ1-5 and V is TRBV19; no definite D call. Deletions cut 1 base from V and 0 bases from J, with 10 bases between. Germline V gene data show CDR1 as LNHDA and CDR2 as SQIVND (reference sequence). CDR3 length: 16 amino acids. The CDR3 loop is CASSIVGTTSNQPQHF. The CDR3 DNA follows: TGTGCCAGTAGTATAGTCGGTACAACTAGCAATCAGCCCCAGCATTTT.

The rearrangement joins TRBV6-1 to TRBJ2-1; D not certain. Between the trimmed V and J ends, which lost 8 bases and 5 bases, there was a span of 13 bases. This CDR3 spans 13 amino acids. The germline V gene encodes CDR1 MNHNS and CDR2 SASEGT. The CDR3 DNA reads TGTGCCAGCGGGTACATTGATAACAATGAGCAGTTCTTC. The encoded protein is CASGYIDNNEQFF.

Of note for this clone: The same CDR3 arises from other DNA sequences in this sample as well. V gene TRBV30 combines with J gene TRBJ2-2; no firm D call. CDR1 is GTSNPN and CDR2 is SVGIG in the germline V gene (reference sequence). Trimming left V 5 bases short and J 2 bases short, with 3 bases between. This CDR3 has 11 amino acids. The CDR3 DNA follows: TGTGCCTGGGGTAACACCGGGGAGCTGTTTTTT. Translating it yields CAWGNTGELFF.

V usage is TRBV7-9 and J usage is TRBJ2-3; tentatively, D is TRBD1 (6 bases). V lost 2 bases, J lost 0 bases, and 9 bases lay in between. The CDR3 length is 15 residues. Germline CDR1 reads SEHNR; CDR2 reads FQNEAQ (reference sequence). The CDR3 nucleotides are TGTGCCAGCAGCTTAAAACAGGGAAGCACAGATACGCAGTATTTT. Protein product: CASSLKQGSTDTQYF.

This clone occurred once. The chain is built from TRBV9 and TRBJ2-7; 9 bases are shared with TRBD2. Looked up from germline, CDR1 is SGDLS and CDR2 is YYNGEE. This CDR3 is 15 amino acids long. The V and J ends lost 0 bases and 4 bases, in that order; junction bases with no gene match: 5. The CDR3: CASSVDGTSRYEQYF. The CDR3, as DNA: TGTGCCAGCAGCGTAGATGGGACTAGCAGATACGAGCAGTACTTC.

The chain links TRBV2 to TRBJ1-1; tentative D call: TRBD1 (5 bases). CDR3 size: 15 residues. V dropped 6 bases and J dropped 1 base, with 15 bases sitting between them. The germline CDR1 and CDR2 sequences are SNHLY and FYNNEI. DNA of the CDR3: TGTGCCAGCAGGGCCGGGGGGGGTAGGAACACTGAAGCTTTCTTT. As protein: CASRAGGGRNTEAFF.

This rearrangement joins TRBV30 to TRBJ2-1; TRBD2 aligns across 15 bases. The length of the CDR3 is 16 residues. V shed 5 bases and J 10 bases; nucleotides not matched to a gene: 12. Germline CDR1 and CDR2: GTSNPN and SVGIG (reference sequence). The CDR3 here is CAWCSTGTSGGNEQFF. CDR3 sequence (DNA): TGTGCCTGGTGCTCTACCGGGACTAGCGGGGGGAACGAGCAGTTCTTC.

The chain combines TRBV5-1 with TRBJ1-1; the D gene is possibly TRBD1 (6 bases). Trimming pared 1 base from V and 5 bases from J, leaving 15 bases between. Germline CDR1 reads SGHRS; CDR2 reads YFSETQ. There are 15 residues in the CDR3. Here the CDR3 reads CASSLSGASGTEAFF. CDR3 DNA sequence: TGCGCCAGCAGCTTGTCGGGGGCCTCGGGAACTGAAGCTTTCTTT.

The genes are TRBV5-1 and TRBJ1-1, with D possibly matching TRBD1 (6 bases). The V end was cut by 0 bases, the J end by 0 bases, with 12 bases between. Germline assignment: CDR1 SGHRS and CDR2 YFSETQ. CDR3 size: 16 residues. The CDR3 coding sequence is TGCGCCAGCAGCTTGGCGAGGACAGATCTGAACACTGAAGCTTTCTTT. It specifies CASSLARTDLNTEAFF.

The V and J genes are TRBV6-1 and TRBJ1-5, with D possibly being TRBD1 (5 bases). The CDR3 consists of 15 residues. Between the trimmed V and J ends, which lost 2 bases and 7 bases, there was a span of 15 bases. CDR1 and CDR2 from the germline V gene are MNHNS and SASEGT. The CDR3 region has the DNA TGTGCCAGCAGTGAATCGGGGCATGTGGCCCAGCCCCAGCATTTT. It yields the protein CASSESGHVAQPQHF.

This clone was counted a single time. V and J are TRBV5-1 and TRBJ2-7; TRBD1 matches 7 bases. Per the germline V gene, CDR1 is SGHRS and CDR2 is YFSETQ. The CDR3 is 15 residues long. With V trimmed by 4 bases and J by 0 bases, 7 bases remained unmatched. CDR3 region: CASSIGQVSSYEQYF. CDR3 in DNA: TGCGCCAGCAGCATCGGACAGGTGTCCTCCTACGAGCAGTACTTC.

The chain couples TRBV7-3 to TRBJ2-3; maybe TRBD2 (6 bases). There are 14 residues in the CDR3. V lost 2 bases to trimming and J lost 2 bases, with 8 bases between them. Germline CDR1 is SGHTA and CDR2 is FQGTGA. CDR3 nucleotide sequence: TGTGCCAGCAGCTTAGCGGGGTTCACAGATACGCAGTATTTT. As protein: CASSLAGFTDTQYF. The entire variable domain, with the rest obtained from reference TRBV7-3 and TRBJ2-3, is as follows: GAGVSQTPSNKVTEKGKYVELRCDPISGHTALYWYRQSLGQGPEFLIYFQGTGAADDSGLPNDRFFAVRPEGSVSTLKIQRTERGDSAVYLCASSLAGFTDTQYFGPGTRLTVL.

Only a few counts were recorded for this clone. The V and J genes are TRBV7-2 and TRBJ1-5; D gene unclear. With 1 base removed from V and 7 bases from J, the gap between germline ends came to 11 bases. CDR3 length: 14 amino acids. CDR1 is SGHTA, CDR2 FQGNSA, per germline. In DNA form, the CDR3 reads TGTGCCAGCAGCTTAGTCGGGCAAGGACAGCCCCAGCATTTT. This gives the protein CASSLVGQGQPQHF. Supplemented by reference TRBV7-2 and TRBJ1-5, the full variable domain reads GAGVSQSPSNKVTEKGKDVELRCDPISGHTALYWYRQSLGQGLEFLIYFQGNSAPDKSGLPSDRFSAERTGGSVSTLTIQRTQQEDSAVYLCASSLVGQGQPQHFGDGTRLSIL.

The chain combines TRBV4-1 with TRBJ2-2, with a tentative D call TRBD2 (6 bases). CDR1 MGHRA and CDR2 YSYEKL come from the germline V gene. This CDR3 is 11 amino acids long. V was clipped by 8 bases and J by 5 bases, with 6 bases between them. As DNA, the CDR3 is TGCGCCAGCGGGAGGACCGGGGAGCTGTTTTTT. It yields the protein CASGRTGELFF.

The chain joins TRBV30 to TRBJ2-3, with 9 bases aligning to TRBD1. With V trimmed by 1 base and J by 2 bases, 7 bases remained unmatched. The germline gives CDR1 GTSNPN, CDR2 SVGIG (reference sequence). The CDR3 covers 16 residues. CDR3 protein: CAWSGHRGRITDTQYF. CDR3 coding DNA: TGTGCCTGGAGTGGACACAGGGGGCGCATCACAGATACGCAGTATTTT.

The chain couples TRBV27 to TRBJ2-1; no definite D call. This CDR3 has 15 amino acids. The germline CDR1 and CDR2 sequences are MNHEY and SMNVEV (reference sequence). The V end lost 8 bases, the J end lost 6 bases, and 20 bases lay between the germline ends. The CDR3 protein is CASSETAPAINEQFF. The CDR3 nucleotides read TGTGCCAGCTCAGAAACAGCGCCGGCTATCAATGAGCAGTTCTTC.

Of note for this clone: This sample includes further DNA sequences coding for the same CDR3. CDR3 region: CASSESGELFF. In nucleotides, the CDR3 is TGTGCCAGCAGTGAATCCGGGGAGCTGTTTTTT. The chain employs TRBV2 and TRBJ2-2; D is uncertain. CDR1 is SNHLY, CDR2 FYNNEI, per germline. The CDR3 is made up of 11 amino acids. The V end was cut by 2 bases, the J end by 6 bases, with 1 base between.

The J gene is TRBJ1-6, the V gene TRBV7-2; perhaps TRBD1 as D (5 bases). CDR3 size: 15 residues. The V end was cut by 2 bases, the J end by 10 bases, with 15 bases between. Germline V CDR1 and CDR2: SGHTA, FQGNSA. CDR3 nucleotide sequence: TGTGCCAGCAGCTTATTTACCCAGGGACGGTCACCCCTCCACTTT. Amino acids: CASSLFTQGRSPLHF.

V gene TRBV7-2 combines with J gene TRBJ2-7; 7 bases are shared with TRBD2. The CDR3 extends over 15 amino acids. V lost 3 bases to trimming and J lost 4 bases; unmatched junction nucleotides: 9. CDR1 and CDR2 (germline): SGHTA, FQGNSA. CDR3 amino acids: CASSLNWGGGYEQYF. The CDR3 DNA follows: TGTGCCAGCAGCTTGAACTGGGGGGGAGGTTACGAGCAGTACTTC.